This T cell receptor beta chain was recovered during a study of CD8 T cells in ankylosing spondylitis. Study conclusions and caveats: In synovial fluid and blood from reactive arthritis, some motif variants were previously reported. Characteristic of ankylosing spondylitis blood, it appeared, was a TCR beta motif comprising roughly eight highly homologous variants.

This clonotype was counted between two and nine times. The antigen is unknown. The CDR3 runs to 16 residues. The germline gives CDR1 KGHSH, CDR2 LQKENI. V trimming: 1 base; J trimming: 8 bases; junction bases outside the gene matches: 7. TCRdb reanalysed the 5' RACE reads using MiXCR and keeps one entry per CDR3 protein. Among 700,000 or so distinct CDR3 sequences listed, around 17% were seen once. The genes are TRBV18 and TRBJ2-2, with 10 positions matching TRBD2. The TCR comes from a male donor with ankylosing spondylitis. The sequenced material came from blood, either unsorted or a sorted T cell fraction (not recorded which). The CDR3 region is CASSPRLAGESGELFF. CDR3 in DNA: TGTGCCAGCTCACCACGCCTAGCGGGAGAGTCGGGGGAGCTGTTTTTT.